This T cell receptor (beta chain) came from a study of T cell repertoires in cytomegalovirus infection. The overall study: Through public TCR beta signatures, both CMV infection and matching HLA type were indicated. Whole-study results and caveats: HLA-C-restricted CMV-specific TCR beta clonotypes were dominant in the ex vivo response.

CDR3 length: 13 amino acids. The germline CDR1 and CDR2 sequences are SGHDN and FVKESK. The count of this clonotype is one. Its target is not known. The junction departs from germline at one end; a sequencing error may be responsible. TCRdb re-called the reads with MiXCR, one entry per CDR3 protein. The sample lists roughly 800,000 distinct CDR3 sequences; around 29% were seen once. The clonotype comes from a human donor in good health (CMV status not recorded). Some clones in this sample may be carry-over from other donors' samples. V usage is TRBV14 and J usage is TRBJ2-5; TRBD1 is a possible D gene (6 bases). The sequences come from cultured CD8+ T cells from PBMCs, collected from culture after CMV antigen stimulation. CDR3 DNA: TGTGCCAGCAGCCGCCCTCCTTTGAGGGGGTTGAACTTC. Amino acid sequence: CASSRPPLRGLNF.